This T cell receptor beta chain was sequenced for a study of CD8+ T cells in alopecia areata. Study summary: The protocol delivered tofacitinib for 6 to 18 months, then withdrew it for 6 months. Findings and caveats of the study: Mouse data revealed clearer TCR sharing than patient data did, a gap possibly tied to HLA.

Losses at the gene ends were 8 bases for V and 7 bases for J; bases not matched to a gene: 7. This CDR3 has 13 amino acids. CDR1 is MNHEY, CDR2 SVGAGI, per germline. Specimens obtained from alopecia areata patients comprised lesional scalp punch biopsies and peripheral blood. RNA was extracted and reverse transcribed into cDNA as the sequencing template. The protocol was immunoSEQ multiplex PCR, while the TCRdb copy is restricted to in-frame clones and leaves out a portion. The top ten clones hold roughly 1.2% of a sample with hundreds of thousands of clones, about 68% of them seen once. As regards this clone: Antigen specificity is unknown.

This receptor was identified in a human donor with alopecia areata. The chain employs TRBV6-5 and TRBJ1-4, with 7 bases fitting TRBD1. Here the sequenced sample was CD4+ T cells sorted from blood, taken at week 0. This CDR3 is CASHRGAGEKLFF. For the CDR3, the DNA is TGTGCCAGCCACAGGGGAGCGGGTGAAAAACTGTTTTTT.